The 2 T cell receptor beta chains below come from one sample, sequenced in a study of sequential checkpoint blockade in melanoma. The sample's treatment: randomized to nivolumab then ipilimumab (arm A) or the reverse (arm B). Assay: immunoSEQ multiplex PCR; the TCRdb copy retains only in-frame clones and omits some. The sample contains 8,000 to 10,000 clones, about 25% of which appear only once. The sample consisted of tumor tissue (inferred from file names), taken from a patient given nivolumab and ipilimumab in sequence. The receptor source for this set is a human donor with melanoma.

The chain joins TRBV6-8 to TRBJ1-1; no clear D. The CDR3 extends over 13 amino acids. Germline V gene data show CDR1 as MNHGY and CDR2 as SAAAGT. V was pared by 5 bases and J by 1 base, with 8 bases between. CDR3 region: CASSLRGNTEAFF. The CDR3, as DNA: TGTGCCAGCAGTCTGAGAGGGAACACTGAAGCTTTCTTT.

This chain uses TRBV28 with TRBJ2-3, with D maybe TRBD2 (6 bases). The length of the CDR3 is 19 residues. The V gene's germline CDR1 is MDHEN and CDR2 SYDVKM. V lost 6 bases to trimming and J lost 4 bases, with 29 bases between them. The CDR3 region has the DNA TGTGCCAGCAGCTCGACGGGCCTAGCGTCGACTTACGGGGCAGATACGCAGTATTTT. It encodes CASSSTGLASTYGADTQYF.